Given below is one T cell receptor beta chain in context. Its antigen remains unknown. Germline CDR1 reads GTSNPN; CDR2 reads SVGIG (reference sequence). This CDR3 is built from 16 residues. With 0 bases clipped from V and 6 bases from J, the junction kept 10 bases outside the gene matches. The sample is drawn from a study of beta chain features in type 1 diabetes. General observations from the study: Type 1 diabetes patients had TCRB CDR3s that were shorter (moderately but significantly so) in all four CD4+ subsets. Lower insertion and higher deletion counts appeared at VDJ junctions in type 1 diabetes patients.

The entirety of the isolated RNA underwent reverse transcription, so expressed TCRB transcripts were sequenced. Clones were read by immunoSEQ multiplex PCR, and TCRdb kept only the in-frame ones, dropping some. The sample lists 200,000 to 250,000 clones; more than 11% were seen once. The receptor was isolated from a man aged 25 to 45 with type 1 diabetes. V usage is TRBV30 and J usage is TRBJ2-4; 8 bases align to TRBD2. Sequencing used naive CD4+ T cells from blood. The CDR3 DNA reads as TGTGCCTGGAGTGTACTTGGACTAGCAGGTGGAAACATTCAGTACTTC. This codes for CAWSVLGLAGGNIQYF.